This T cell receptor (beta chain) is drawn from a study of memory CD4+ T cells and cytomegalovirus serostatus. The overall study: Healthy Belgian adult donors included about nine CMV-positive and 24 CMV-negative people.

Assay: immunoSEQ multiplex PCR; the TCRdb copy retains only in-frame clones and omits some. The sample contains more than 55,000 clones, around four fifths of which appear only once. The CDR3 runs 13 residues. Trimming took 0 bases from V and 9 from J, leaving 9 bases between them. Germline V gene lookup returns CDR1 SGHRS and CDR2 YFSETQ. Study-wide points: About 40% of the 164 known CMV-associated TCRbeta sequences appeared in CD4+ memory. The CMV-associated TCR signature appears largely within the CD4+ memory repertoire.

For this clone: Its cognate antigen is unknown.

The sort gate was single viable CD3+CD4+CD8-CD45RO+ cells for memory CD4+ T cells. Total CD4+ T cells were enriched by CD4 positive selection. The receptor's source is an adult in good health and CMV-seronegative. The chain couples TRBV5-1 to TRBJ2-2; D uncertain. Sequenced sample: memory CD4+ T cells from blood. The CDR3 reads CASSLDGYRELFF. The CDR3 coding sequence is TGCGCCAGCAGCTTGGATGGGTACCGGGAGCTGTTTTTT.